Each of the 14 T cell receptor beta chains below was sequenced from the same sample in a study of cytomegalovirus exposure and HLA in healthy donors. Only in-frame clones appear in the TCRdb table, and some are missing; sequencing was by immunoSEQ multiplex PCR. The sample has tens of thousands of clones; 85% to 95% are singletons. The material sequenced was PBMCs. The receptors here all came from a woman in her late teens or twenties in good health and CMV-seropositive.

The CDR3 region is CASSLAGGREADTQYF. CDR3 in DNA: TGCGCCAGCAGCTTGGCCGGGGGGCGCGAAGCAGATACGCAGTATTTT. The J gene is TRBJ2-3, the V gene TRBV5-1, with a possible D match to TRBD2 (7 bases). Germline CDR1 is SGHRS and CDR2 is YFSETQ. V lost 0 bases and J lost 4, with 15 bases in between. The CDR3 contains 16 residues.

This chain links TRBV12-5 with TRBJ2-7; 11 bases fit TRBD2. Germline values: CDR1 LGHNT, CDR2 FRNRAP. The CDR3 covers 20 residues. J gave up 3 bases and V 1 base, and 17 bases lay outside the gene matches. In DNA form, the CDR3 reads TGTGCTAGTGGTTTGGATGGACTAGCGGGCGCATTCACCCTAATCTACGAGCAGTACTTC. It is translated as CASGLDGLAGAFTLIYEQYF.

This clone was counted once. This chain connects TRBV9 to TRBJ1-5, with D uncertain. The CDR3 runs to 13 residues. CDR1 and CDR2 from the germline V gene are SGDLS and YYNGEE. The V and J ends lost 1 base and 3 bases respectively, with 5 bases between them. The CDR3 bases are TGTGCCAGCAGCGTAACAGACAATCAGCCCCAGCATTTT. Its protein is CASSVTDNQPQHF. Based on the CDR3 plus reference TRBV9 and TRBJ1-5, the full variable domain is DSGVTQTPKHLITATGQRVTLRCSPRSGDLSVYWYQQSLDQGLQFLIQYYNGEERAKGNILERFSAQQFPDLHSELNLSSLELGDSALYFCASSVTDNQPQHFGDGTRLSIL.

The chain joins TRBV7-6 to TRBJ2-7, with TRBD2 identical over 8 bases. Germline CDR1 is SGHVS and CDR2 is FNYEAQ. This CDR3 contains 17 residues. Trimming took 0 bases from V and 5 from J; bases not matched to a gene: 12. CDR3 loop: CASSLAAGGGTRNEQYF. The CDR3 nucleotides read TGTGCCAGCAGCTTAGCGGCTGGCGGGGGGACGAGGAACGAGCAGTACTTC.

The chain employs TRBV7-2 and TRBJ2-2, with a tentative D call TRBD1 (6 bases). This CDR3 region has 17 residues. The V end lost 5 bases, the J end lost 4 bases, and 20 bases lay between the germline ends. Germline values: CDR1 SGHTA, CDR2 FQGNSA. CDR3 sequence: CASSRRDTRVGTGELFF. The CDR3 bases are TGTGCCAGCAGCAGAAGGGACACTCGGGTGGGCACCGGGGAGCTGTTTTTT.

The chain combines TRBV7-2 with TRBJ2-3; 11 bases agree with TRBD2. Germline CDR1 SGHTA, CDR2 FQGNSA. Trimming removed 0 bases from V and 1 base from J; junction bases left unmatched: 9. This CDR3 contains 19 residues. For the CDR3, the DNA is TGTGCCAGCAGCTTAGCGCCCCCGACTAGCGGGGATGGCACAGATACGCAGTATTTT. It encodes CASSLAPPTSGDGTDTQYF.

This chain joins TRBV30 and TRBJ2-1; TRBD1 aligns across 10 bases. Per the germline V gene, CDR1 is GTSNPN and CDR2 is SVGIG (reference sequence). This CDR3 contains 11 residues. V shed 6 bases, J shed 9 bases, and the junction held 2 bases outside the gene matches. CDR3 protein: CACWTGGEQFF. The CDR3 coding sequence is TGTGCCTGCTGGACAGGGGGTGAGCAGTTCTTC.

This clone appeared once. This chain links TRBV5-1 with TRBJ2-3, with D perhaps matching TRBD2 (6 bases). CDR1 and CDR2 (germline): SGHRS, YFSETQ. Between the trimmed V and J ends, which lost 2 bases and 6 bases, there was a span of 16 bases. There are 15 residues in the CDR3. The CDR3 loop is CASSFSSSVMDTQYF. As DNA, the CDR3 is TGCGCCAGCAGCTTTTCCTCTAGCGTTATGGATACGCAGTATTTT.

V usage is TRBV2 and J usage is TRBJ2-4; 8 bases map to TRBD2. Trimming took 4 bases from V and 5 from J; bases not matched to a gene: 4. The germline CDR1 and CDR2 sequences are SNHLY and FYNNEI. The CDR3 sequence is 14 residues long. Here the CDR3 DNA reads TGTGCCAGCAGTGCCGGGACTAGGGAAAACATTCAGTACTTC. Amino acid sequence: CASSAGTRENIQYF.

The chain couples TRBV27 to TRBJ2-5, with 12 nucleotides matching TRBD2. The germline CDR1 and CDR2 sequences are MNHEY and SMNVEV (reference sequence). The J segment lost 1 base and the V segment lost 5 bases, leaving 5 bases of the junction unmatched. The CDR3 sequence is 16 residues long. The CDR3 loop is CASSPTSGGFQETQYF. The DNA of the CDR3 is TGTGCCAGCAGTCCGACTAGCGGGGGCTTCCAAGAGACCCAGTACTTC.

This chain joins TRBV7-3 and TRBJ2-1; weak D call: TRBD2 (6 bases). The length of the CDR3 is 17 residues. V was cut by 5 bases and J by 5 bases, with 22 bases left in between. Germline CDR1 is SGHTA and CDR2 is FQGTGA. As DNA, the CDR3 is TGTGCCAGCAGCCGCTCCGGGGCTAGCGCCCCGGACAATGAGCAGTTCTTC. Residues: CASSRSGASAPDNEQFF.

V and J are TRBV9 and TRBJ2-1; 10 bases line up with TRBD1. This CDR3 region has 16 residues. Germline values: CDR1 SGDLS, CDR2 YYNGEE. With 3 bases clipped from V and 2 bases from J, the junction kept 5 bases outside the gene matches. In DNA form, the CDR3 reads TGTGCCAGCAGCGCACCCGGGACAGGGGCCTACAATGAGCAGTTCTTC. This translates into CASSAPGTGAYNEQFF.

The chain has TRBV10-2 and TRBJ2-3; 8 bases line up with TRBD2. CDR3 length: 15 amino acids. Looked up from germline, CDR1 is WSHSY and CDR2 is SAAADI. Unmatched junction bases numbered 4, after V lost 5 bases and J lost 0 bases. The CDR3 nucleotides read TGCGCCAGCAGTAGGCCTAGCGGGAGCACAGATACGCAGTATTTT. Translation: CASSRPSGSTDTQYF.

CDR3 amino acids: CASSPTGTGVYTIYF. CDR3 DNA sequence: TGTGCCAGCAGCCCGACTGGGACAGGGGTCTACACCATATATTTT. J is TRBJ1-3 and V is TRBV6-5; 10 positions match TRBD1. Trimming at V came to 6 bases and at J to 8 bases, leaving 10 bases not matched to a gene. There are 15 residues in the CDR3. The germline V gene encodes CDR1 MNHEY and CDR2 SVGAGI.